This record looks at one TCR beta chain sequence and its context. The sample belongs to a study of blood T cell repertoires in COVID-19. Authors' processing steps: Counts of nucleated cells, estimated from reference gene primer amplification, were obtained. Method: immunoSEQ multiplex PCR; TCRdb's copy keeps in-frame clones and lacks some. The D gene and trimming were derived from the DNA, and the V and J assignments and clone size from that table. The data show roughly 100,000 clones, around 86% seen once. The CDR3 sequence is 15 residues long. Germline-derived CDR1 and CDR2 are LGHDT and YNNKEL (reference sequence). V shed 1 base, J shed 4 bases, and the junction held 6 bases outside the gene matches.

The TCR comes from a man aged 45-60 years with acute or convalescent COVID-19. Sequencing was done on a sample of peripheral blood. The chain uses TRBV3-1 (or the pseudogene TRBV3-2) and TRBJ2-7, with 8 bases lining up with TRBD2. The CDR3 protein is CASSQAGGPVYEQYF. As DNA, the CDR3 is TGTGCCAGCAGCCAAGCGGGAGGGCCCGTATACGAGCAGTACTTC.